The 14 T cell receptor beta chains below come from one sample, sequenced in a study of identical twins. MiXCR, run by TCRdb on the 5' RACE reads, gives a single entry per CDR3 protein. The sample holds about 730,000 distinct CDR3 sequences, 21% seen once. These data were likewise used in another study, on T cells expressing NK-cell markers.

Specimen: PBMCs. The receptors originated from a woman in her late teens or twenties in good health.

This clonotype was recorded a few times. CDR3 nucleotide sequence: TGTGCCAGCAGCTTAGTGCTGGGGGGCAGCCACGAGCAGTACTTC. Encoded protein: CASSLVLGGSHEQYF. The V and J genes are TRBV7-2 and TRBJ2-7; perhaps D is TRBD1 or TRBD2 (6 bases each). V was shortened by 1 base and J by 5 bases, with 15 bases between the two germline ends. The germline V gene encodes CDR1 SGHTA and CDR2 FQGNSA. This CDR3 spans 15 amino acids.

This sequence joins TRBV5-1 and TRBJ1-2, with 12 bases identical to TRBD1. Trimming removed 4 bases from V and 8 bases from J; junction bases left unmatched: 3. The germline V gene has CDR1 SGHRS and CDR2 YFSETQ. The CDR3 is 13 amino acids. In DNA, the CDR3 is TGCGCCAGCAGCCGGGACAGGGGGCAAGGCTACACCTTC. It codes for CASSRDRGQGYTF.

CDR3 loop: CASRLAGKKDTQYF. The CDR3 DNA sequence: TGTGCCAGCAGGCTAGCGGGGAAGAAAGATACGCAGTATTTT. The V call is TRBV27, the J call TRBJ2-3; 9 nucleotides match TRBD2. V shed 6 bases, J shed 5 bases, and the junction held 6 bases outside the gene matches. Germline V lookup: CDR1 MNHEY, CDR2 SMNVEV (reference sequence). The CDR3 runs 14 residues.

This clonotype was seen a single time. The gene calls are TRBV15 and TRBJ2-3; either TRBD1 or TRBD2 may supply D (6 bases each). V was clipped by 2 bases and J by 0 bases, with 12 bases between them. The germline CDR1 and CDR2 sequences are LNHNV and YYDKDF (reference sequence). The CDR3 is 16 amino acids. The CDR3 nucleotides are TGTGCCACCAGCAGACGGCGGGGACAAAGCACAGATACGCAGTATTTT. Residues: CATSRRRGQSTDTQYF.

The J gene is TRBJ2-3, the V gene TRBV20-1; D remains ambiguous. Germline CDR1 DFQATT, CDR2 SNEGSKA (reference sequence). Trimming removed 5 bases from V and 0 bases from J, with 12 bases in between. The CDR3 spans 14 residues. The CDR3 sequence: CSAPGSASTDTQYF. CDR3 nucleotides: TGCAGTGCTCCCGGGTCTGCTAGCACAGATACGCAGTATTTT.

This clonotype was recorded a few times. CDR3 sequence reads: CASSARTRDRSFF. The CDR3 nucleotides read TGTGCCAGCAGCGCGCGTACTCGGGACCGCTCCTTCTTC. The chain recombines TRBV3-1 with TRBJ2-1; D possibly uses TRBD1 or TRBD2 (5 bases each). Germline values: CDR1 LGHDT, CDR2 YNNKEL (reference sequence). With 5 bases removed from V and 16 bases from J, the gap between germline ends came to 21 bases. The CDR3 is 13 residues long.

The chain links TRBV7-9 to TRBJ2-1; D ambiguous. The CDR3 spans 11 residues. V was pared by 5 bases and J by 10 bases, with 9 bases between. CDR1 and CDR2 from the germline V gene are SEHNR and FQNEAQ (reference sequence). As DNA, the CDR3 is TGTGCCAGCAGCCTACCCCAAGAGCAGTTCTTC. It is translated as CASSLPQEQFF.

This clonotype has more than one count but fewer than ten. This rearrangement joins TRBV20-1 to TRBJ1-1, with no clear D. V dropped 3 bases and J dropped 11 bases, with 13 bases sitting between them. The CDR3 is 11 residues long. Germline CDR1 reads DFQATT; CDR2 reads SNEGSKA (reference sequence). The CDR3 DNA follows: TGCAGTGCTAGTGTCGGACGAGGGGCTTTCTTT. It codes for CSASVGRGAFF.

The rearrangement uses TRBV9 and TRBJ2-1; 10 bases are a match to TRBD2. J lost 4 bases, V lost 0 bases, and 4 bases had no gene match. The germline CDR1 and CDR2 sequences are SGDLS and YYNGEE. CDR3 length: 16 amino acids. CDR3 coding DNA: TGTGCCAGCAGCGTAGTTCCTAGCGGGAGTTACAATGAGCAGTTCTTC. It translates to CASSVVPSGSYNEQFF.

V usage is TRBV18 and J usage is TRBJ1-5; 7 nucleotides match TRBD1. Trimming took 5 bases from V and 0 from J; bases not matched to a gene: 4. Looked up from germline, CDR1 is KGHSH and CDR2 is LQKENI. The CDR3 is made up of 15 amino acids. Here the CDR3 reads CASSEGTASNQPQHF. The CDR3 DNA reads TGTGCCAGCTCAGAAGGGACAGCTAGCAATCAGCCCCAGCATTTT.

This chain joins TRBV6-1 and TRBJ1-5; TRBD1 might be the D (5 bases). Germline loops: CDR1 MNHNS, CDR2 SASEGT. The length of the CDR3 is 14 residues. Trimming cost V 7 bases and J 2 bases, with 12 bases left between them. Here the CDR3 reads CASKQGGGNQPQHF. In DNA form, the CDR3 reads TGTGCCAGCAAGCAGGGTGGCGGCAATCAGCCCCAGCATTTT.

The chain carries TRBV20-1 and TRBJ2-3; 15 bases match TRBD2. The germline gives CDR1 DFQATT, CDR2 SNEGSKA (reference sequence). The CDR3 loop spans 14 amino acids. After removal of 6 bases from V and 6 bases from J, the junction contained 4 bases not matched to a gene. The CDR3 DNA reads TGCAGTGCGAGGACTAGCGGGAGGGCGGATACGCAGTATTTT. Protein: CSARTSGRADTQYF.

V is TRBV12-3 or TRBV12-4 and J is TRBJ1-2, with 7 bases matching TRBD1. The length of the CDR3 is 15 residues. J lost 3 bases, V lost 3 bases, and 7 bases had no gene match. The DNA of the CDR3 is TGTGCCAGCAGTTTCCAGACAGGGCAGGACTATGGCTACACCTTC. Protein sequence: CASSFQTGQDYGYTF.

This clonotype showed up just a few times. The chain links TRBV20-1 to TRBJ2-1; D perhaps matches TRBD1 (6 bases). Between the trimmed V and J ends, which lost 6 bases and 8 bases, there was a span of 17 bases. Looked up from germline, CDR1 is DFQATT and CDR2 is SNEGSKA (reference sequence). CDR3 length: 13 residues. The CDR3 region is CSAAKGEEDEQFF. The CDR3 coding sequence is TGCAGTGCAGCGAAGGGGGAAGAGGATGAGCAGTTCTTC.